This T cell receptor beta chain was found in a study of T cell responses to AZD1222 COVID-19 vaccine. Study results and limitations: The number of AZD1222 recipients seropositive at baseline was only 6 or 7.

On this clone: Its specificity is not known.

Measured with immunoSEQ multiplex PCR; TCRdb has only the in-frame clones, and not every one. The sample comprises fewer than 75,000 clones, 90% to 95% of which are singletons, and 6.3% rests with the top ten. Germline V gene data show CDR1 as SNHLY and CDR2 as FYNNEI. This CDR3 spans 16 amino acids. V shed 6 bases, J shed 2 bases, and the junction held 12 bases outside the gene matches. This receptor was obtained from an adult who received the MenACWY meningococcal vaccine as a control. The sample consisted of peripheral blood, taken 28 days after the second dose of the MenACWY control vaccine. The V gene is TRBV2, the J gene TRBJ2-5; 7 nucleotides line up with TRBD2. The CDR3 loop reads CASSAEGSGPQETQYF. The DNA for the CDR3 is TGTGCCAGCAGCGCCGAAGGTAGCGGGCCACAAGAGACCCAGTACTTC.